The present T cell receptor beta chain was sequenced within a study of patients and donors after allogeneic stem cell transplantation. MiXCR, applied by TCRdb to the RT-PCR reads, yields one record per CDR3 protein. Among about 400,000 distinct CDR3 sequences listed, approximately 16% were seen once. From germline, CDR1 is MNHEY and CDR2 SMNVEV (reference sequence). V was cut by 5 bases and J by 4 bases, with 24 bases left in between. The CDR3 runs to 17 residues. This chain links TRBV27 with TRBJ2-7, with D perhaps matching TRBD1 (6 bases). The sequence came from a human donor who was either an allogeneic HSCT recipient or a stem cell or donor lymphocyte infusion donor (not recorded which). It is not recorded whose cells these are; they may come from a transplant donor. Sequencing used blood, either unsorted or a sorted T cell fraction (not recorded which). CDR3 sequence (DNA): TGTGCCAGCAGTCCCCGGACAGTGAGTGGGGGTGCATACGAGCAGTACTTC. Protein product: CASSPRTVSGGAYEQYF.